The 8 T cell receptor beta chains below all came from one sample that was sequenced in a study of spatial heterogeneity in lung cancer. Study-wide points: Mutation tallies in tumors tracked expanded intratumoral alpha and beta TCR counts.

Their specific antigens are unknown. In TCRdb, the 5' RACE reads were re-called with MiXCR into one record per CDR3 protein. The data contain over 6,000 distinct CDR3 sequences, roughly 13% of them singletons. Time point in this sample: sample taken at primary tumor resection. The sample was lung tumor tissue, taken at surgery. The receptors stem from a male donor with early-stage non-small cell lung cancer.

In this sample, this clonotype turned up many times. The chain joins TRBV7-2 to TRBJ2-1; 9 positions match TRBD2. Germline assignment: CDR1 SGHTA and CDR2 FQGNSA. The J segment lost 7 bases and the V segment lost 1 base, leaving 8 bases of the junction unmatched. This CDR3 is 16 amino acids long. The CDR3 loop reads CASSLGSGGPVNEQFF. The CDR3 region has the DNA TGTGCCAGCAGCTTAGGTAGCGGGGGCCCCGTAAATGAGCAGTTCTTC.

The chain couples TRBV11-2 to TRBJ2-1; 8 positions match TRBD2. Germline V gene lookup returns CDR1 SGHAT and CDR2 FQNNGV. V dropped 3 bases and J dropped 9; count of bases not matched to a gene: 7. This CDR3 spans 14 amino acids. The CDR3 region is CASSLSGGPSEQFF. The CDR3 coding sequence is TGTGCCAGCAGCTTGTCGGGAGGGCCGAGTGAGCAGTTCTTC.

This clonotype showed up many times. This chain uses TRBV20-1 with TRBJ1-6; unclear D gene. The ends were cut back, 6 bases at V and 10 bases at J, with 22 bases in the middle. Germline CDR1 DFQATT, CDR2 SNEGSKA (reference sequence). The CDR3 has 15 amino acids. Here the CDR3 reads CSALPDAGRNSPLHF. CDR3 DNA: TGCAGTGCCCTGCCGGATGCCGGGCGGAACTCACCCCTCCACTTT.

By sample fraction, this clonotype is medium-sized (0.01 to 0.1%). The gene calls are TRBV6-2 or TRBV6-3 and TRBJ2-3, with 13 bases that match TRBD2. With 8 bases clipped from V and 8 bases from J, the junction kept 4 bases outside the gene matches. This CDR3 spans 13 amino acids. Per the germline V gene, CDR1 is MNHEY and CDR2 is SVGEGT. CDR3: CASGTSGIGTQYF. CDR3 bases: TGTGCCAGCGGGACTAGCGGGATAGGTACGCAGTATTTT.

This clonotype was recorded at least ten times. V is TRBV9 and J is TRBJ1-6, with unresolved D. CDR1 is SGDLS and CDR2 is YYNGEE in the germline V gene. The CDR3 is made up of 13 amino acids. V was clipped by 0 bases and J by 12 bases, with 10 bases between them. The CDR3 sequence is CASSVESNRPLHF. For the CDR3, the DNA is TGTGCCAGCAGCGTAGAATCGAATCGACCCCTCCACTTT. Full variable domain (missing parts from reference TRBV9 and TRBJ1-6): DSGVTQTPKHLITATGQRVTLRCSPRSGDLSVYWYQQSLDQGLQFLIQYYNGEERAKGNILERFSAQQFPDLHSELNLSSLELGDSALYFCASSVESNRPLHFGNGTRLTVT.

This clonotype was detected ten times or more. This chain connects TRBV20-1 to TRBJ2-3; 9 bases agree with TRBD2. The CDR3 has 17 residues. Germline CDR1 and CDR2: DFQATT and SNEGSKA (reference sequence). V shed 3 bases, J shed 6 bases, and the junction held 16 bases outside the gene matches. The CDR3 region is CSASSPGGGRAYDTQYF. Here the CDR3 DNA reads TGCAGTGCTAGTTCCCCGGGGGGCGGGAGGGCCTACGATACGCAGTATTTT.

This clonotype was counted between two and nine times. The CDR3 DNA follows: TGTGCCACCAGTGATGGGACTAGAGGGGGTACAGATACGCAGTATTTT. This codes for CATSDGTRGGTDTQYF. The chain recombines TRBV24-1 with TRBJ2-3, with 8 bases matching TRBD2. CDR3 length equals 16 residues. Trimming cost V 3 bases and J 3 bases; bases outside gene matches: 7. Germline V gene lookup returns CDR1 KGHDR and CDR2 SFDVKD.

In this sample, this clonotype turned up many times. The V gene is TRBV7-9, the J gene TRBJ2-7, with 7 bases identical to TRBD1. Per germline, CDR1 SEHNR and CDR2 FQNEAQ (reference sequence). This CDR3 has 15 amino acids. Trimming removed 1 base from V and 1 base from J; junction bases left unmatched: 4. The CDR3 region is CASSLVGTASYEQYV. DNA for the CDR3: TGTGCCAGCAGCTTAGTCGGGACAGCTTCCTACGAGCAGTACGTC.